The T cell receptor (beta chain) under discussion was sequenced for a study of blood T cells in healthy people across ages. Then a second PCR, running roughly 7 to 11 cycles, was carried out with a sample-barcoded 5' primer and a J-beta primer mix. TCRdb re-derived calls from the 5' RACE reads in MiXCR, one entry per CDR3 protein. The sample includes roughly 1,500,000 distinct CDR3 sequences, around 35% of them seen just once. Germline values: CDR1 MGHRA, CDR2 YSYEKL. Trimming shortened V by 1 base and J by 6 bases, and 12 bases separated the two germline ends. CDR3 length: 14 amino acids. The source is a woman aged 30 to 39 in good health. Sequenced: blood. The chain couples TRBV4-1 to TRBJ1-2, with D tentatively TRBD1 (5 bases). The CDR3 bases are TGCGCCAGCAGCCAAGTAGGGGAGGGAGATGGCTACACCTTC. Its translation is CASSQVGEGDGYTF.